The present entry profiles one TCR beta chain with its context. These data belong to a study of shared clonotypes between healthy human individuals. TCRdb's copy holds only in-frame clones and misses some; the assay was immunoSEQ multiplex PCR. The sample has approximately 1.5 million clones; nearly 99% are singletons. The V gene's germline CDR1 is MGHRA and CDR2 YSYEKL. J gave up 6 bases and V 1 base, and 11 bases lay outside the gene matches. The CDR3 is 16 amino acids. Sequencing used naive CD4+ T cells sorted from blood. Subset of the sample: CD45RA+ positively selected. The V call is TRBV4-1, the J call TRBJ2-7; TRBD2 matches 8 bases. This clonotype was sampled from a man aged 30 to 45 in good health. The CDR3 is CASSQVPGSGISEQYF. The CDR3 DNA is TGCGCCAGCAGCCAAGTACCTGGTAGCGGGATCTCCGAGCAGTACTTC.